Listed below are T cell receptor beta chains from one sample, sequenced in a study of technical replicates of blood from a handful of donors. Some clones are missing from TCRdb's copy, which holds only in-frame ones; the method was immunoSEQ multiplex PCR. Here the sample spans 95,000 to 100,000 clones, about 94% being singletons. The material sequenced was T cells isolated from PBMCs. Receptors were obtained from a human donor in good health. CDR3s include the opening cysteine and the closing phenylalanine or tryptophan. The D gene is left open where the match is weak. Clone size is stated in some rows and not others, as once, few, many or a class when expanded.

clone_size | d_call | j_call | v_call | cdr3_aa | cdr3_nt
- | TRBD2 | TRBJ2-1 | TRBV7-2 | CASSQTSVSYNEQFF | TGTGCCAGCAGCCAAACTAGCGTCTCCTACAATGAGCAGTTCTTC
- | - | TRBJ2-5 | TRBV7-8 | CASSHPGTYQPVTQETQYF | TGTGCCAGCAGCCACCCCGGGACTTACCAACCCGTTACCCAAGAGACCCAGTACTTC
- | - | TRBJ2-1 | TRBV5-5 | CASSLFQPRFYNEQFF | TGTGCCAGCAGCTTGTTCCAGCCGAGGTTTTACAATGAGCAGTTCTTC
- | - | TRBJ1-1 | TRBV2 | CASSEGQLNTEAFF | TGTGCCAGCAGTGAAGGGCAGTTGAACACTGAAGCTTTCTTT
- | - | TRBJ2-7 | TRBV6-1 | CASSEKRLASHEQYF | TGTGCCAGCAGTGAAAAAAGGCTAGCGAGTCACGAGCAGTACTTC
- | - | TRBJ1-4 | TRBV5-6 | CASSLVRHNEKLFF | TGTGCCAGCAGCTTGGTTAGACATAATGAAAAACTGTTTTTT
- | - | TRBJ2-7 | TRBV2 | CASSGLVYEQYF | TGTGCCAGCAGTGGACTAGTCTACGAGCAGTACTTC
- | - | TRBJ1-1 | TRBV19 | CASLVGGGWNTEAFF | TGTGCCAGCCTCGTCGGGGGAGGCTGGAACACTGAAGCTTTCTTT
- | - | TRBJ1-1 | TRBV19 | CASSIGSLSGPNTEAFF | TGTGCCAGTAGTATAGGGTCCCTTAGCGGGCCTAACACTGAAGCTTTCTTT
- | - | TRBJ2-3 | TRBV30 | CAWGVLRADTQYF | TGTGCCTGGGGAGTCCTCCGGGCAGATACGCAGTATTTT
once | TRBD1 | TRBJ2-7 | TRBV5-1 | CASSLAFGDRTYEQYF | TGCGCCAGCAGCTTGGCCTTCGGGGACAGGACCTACGAGCAGTACTTC
- | TRBD1 | TRBJ1-6 | TRBV27 | CASSPDRAYNSPLHF | TGTGCCAGCAGCCCCGACAGGGCCTATAATTCACCCCTCCACTTT
- | TRBD1 | TRBJ1-1 | TRBV5-1 | CASETGGGLNTEAFF | TGCGCCAGCGAGACAGGGGGCGGTCTGAACACTGAAGCTTTCTTT
- | TRBD2 | TRBJ2-3 | TRBV28 | CASEAGGLTDTQYF | TGTGCCAGCGAGGCGGGGGGGCTCACAGATACGCAGTATTTT
- | TRBD1 | TRBJ2-1 | TRBV19 | CASRDRAVGSSYNEQFF | TGTGCCAGTAGGGACAGGGCCGTCGGGTCCTCCTACAATGAGCAGTTCTTC
- | - | TRBJ2-5 | TRBV2 | CASLDLGGTQYF | TGTGCCAGCCTCGACTTAGGGGGGACCCAGTACTTC
- | TRBD2 | TRBJ2-3 | TRBV11-2 | CASSLILAGTDTQYF | TGTGCCAGCAGCTTAATACTAGCGGGCACAGATACGCAGTATTTT
- | - | TRBJ1-1 | TRBV27 | CASRGGRTEAFF | TGTGCCAGCAGAGGCGGCCGCACTGAAGCTTTCTTT
- | TRBD1 | TRBJ1-1 | TRBV5-1 | CASSIRDRGMSTEAFF | TGCGCCAGCAGCATCCGGGACAGGGGTATGAGCACTGAAGCTTTCTTT
- | - | TRBJ2-5 | TRBV6-1 | CASSERRRETQYF | TGTGCCAGCAGTGAACGGCGGAGAGAGACCCAGTACTTC
- | TRBD1 | TRBJ1-6 | TRBV6-6 | CASSSDRGRVSPLHF | TGTGCCAGCAGTTCAGACAGGGGAAGAGTGTCACCCCTCCACTTT
- | TRBD1 | TRBJ1-2 | TRBV19 | CASSISRGQLGYTF | TGTGCCAGTAGTATATCCAGGGGGCAACTCGGCTACACCTTC
- | TRBD1 | TRBJ1-1 | TRBV4-1 | CASSRTGVAEAFF | TGCGCCAGCAGCCGGACAGGGGTGGCTGAAGCTTTCTTT
- | TRBD1 | TRBJ1-2 | TRBV19 | CASTLAGGYGYTF | TGTGCCAGTACCCTGGCAGGGGGCTATGGCTACACCTTC
- | - | TRBJ1-2 | TRBV4-1 | CASSTNRAGYTF | TGCGCCAGCAGCACAAACAGGGCGGGCTACACCTTC
- | - | TRBJ1-2 | TRBV29-1 | CSVGTDNYGYTF | TGCAGCGTTGGGACAGACAACTATGGCTACACCTTC
- | - | TRBJ1-2 | TRBV13 | CASSLTGSYGYTF | TGTGCCAGCAGCTTAACAGGGAGCTATGGCTACACCTTC
- | TRBD1 | TRBJ2-1 | TRBV9 | CASGQGAVNEQFF | TGTGCCAGCGGACAGGGGGCTGTCAATGAGCAGTTCTTC
- | TRBD1 | TRBJ2-5 | TRBV14 | CASSTGVWETQYF | TGTGCCAGCAGCACAGGGGTTTGGGAGACCCAGTACTTC
- | TRBD2 | TRBJ2-1 | TRBV11-2 | CASSLGHSGYNEQFF | TGTGCCAGCAGCTTAGGTCATAGCGGGTACAATGAGCAGTTCTTC
once | - | TRBJ1-1 | TRBV25-1 | CASRLGQKNTEAFF | TGTGCCAGCAGATTGGGACAAAAGAACACTGAAGCTTTCTTT
- | TRBD1 | TRBJ1-2 | TRBV6-1 | CAIPTGGNYGYTF | TGTGCCATACCGACAGGGGGCAACTATGGCTACACCTTC
- | - | TRBJ1-1 | TRBV5-1 | CASSLTGMGTEAFF | TGCGCCAGCAGCTTGACCGGGATGGGCACTGAAGCTTTCTTT
- | - | TRBJ2-5 | TRBV5-4 | CASSLRVAETQYF | TGTGCCAGCAGCTTGCGGGTCGCAGAGACCCAGTACTTC
- | TRBD2 | TRBJ2-3 | TRBV7-2 | CASSRSGRTDTQYF | TGTGCCAGCAGCCGTAGCGGGAGGACAGATACGCAGTATTTT
- | TRBD1 | TRBJ1-1 | TRBV12-5 | CASAPGQGIGAFF | TGTGCTAGTGCCCCGGGACAGGGGATAGGAGCTTTCTTT
- | - | TRBJ1-5 | TRBV2 | CASRGVSNQPQHF | TGTGCCAGCAGGGGAGTCAGCAATCAGCCCCAGCATTTT
- | - | TRBJ2-3 | TRBV19 | CATVDRTYSTDTQYF | TGTGCCACAGTAGATCGGACATACAGCACAGATACGCAGTATTTT
- | - | TRBJ1-3 | TRBV27 | CASSHYGGTIYF | TGTGCCAGCAGCCACTATGGCGGCACCATATATTTT
- | - | TRBJ2-2 | TRBV28 | CASSTTSGELFF | TGTGCCAGCAGCACGACTAGCGGGGAGCTGTTTTTT
- | TRBD1 | TRBJ1-5 | TRBV30 | CAWSKDRAGNQPQHF | TGTGCCTGGAGTAAAGACAGGGCGGGCAATCAGCCCCAGCATTTT
- | TRBD1 | TRBJ1-1 | TRBV28 | CASAGGYTEAFF | TGTGCCAGCGCAGGGGGCTACACTGAAGCTTTCTTT
- | TRBD1 | TRBJ1-1 | TRBV9 | CASSVASGTGYTEAFF | TGTGCCAGCAGCGTAGCTTCGGGGACAGGGTACACTGAAGCTTTCTTT
- | - | TRBJ1-2 | TRBV28 | CASSSTYRAEYGYTF | TGTGCCAGCAGTTCGACGTACAGGGCGGAATATGGCTACACCTTC
- | - | TRBJ2-2 | TRBV27 | CASSLRSGAGELFF | TGTGCCAGCAGTTTACGCTCAGGGGCCGGGGAGCTGTTTTTT
- | - | TRBJ1-1 | TRBV6-1 | CASLRRSGRDTEAFF | TGTGCCAGTCTCCGTCGGTCCGGGAGGGACACTGAAGCTTTCTTT
once | TRBD1 | TRBJ1-1 | TRBV19 | CASSILTGGSTEAFF | TGTGCCAGTAGTATTCTAACAGGGGGGAGCACTGAAGCTTTCTTT
- | TRBD2 | TRBJ2-7 | TRBV4-2 | CASSQVSSGVSYEQYF | TGTGCCAGCAGCCAAGTCTCTAGCGGAGTTTCCTACGAGCAGTACTTC
- | - | TRBJ2-7 | TRBV27 | CASSSGTHYEQYF | TGTGCCAGCAGTTCCGGGACTCACTACGAGCAGTACTTC
- | TRBD1 | TRBJ2-5 | TRBV13 | CASSQTTSGGRETQYF | TGTGCCAGCAGCCAAACCACGTCAGGGGGCAGGGAGACCCAGTACTTC
- | - | TRBJ2-1 | TRBV12-5 | CASGLGPEYNEQFF | TGTGCTAGTGGTTTGGGGCCCGAATACAATGAGCAGTTCTTC
- | - | TRBJ1-2 | TRBV11-2 | CASSLVTGPVGYTF | TGTGCCAGCAGCTTAGTCACAGGCCCGGTCGGCTACACCTTC
once | - | TRBJ2-1 | TRBV6-5 | CASSYSHRVDEQFF | TGTGCCAGCAGTTACTCGCACAGGGTCGATGAGCAGTTCTTC
- | - | TRBJ2-7 | TRBV14 | CASSQASGSYEQYF | TGTGCCAGCAGCCAAGCTTCAGGATCCTACGAGCAGTACTTC
- | - | TRBJ1-3 | TRBV15 | CATSRDSYRGNTIYF | TGTGCCACCAGCAGAGATAGCTATAGGGGAAACACCATATATTTT